This TCR beta chain derives from a study of blood T cell repertoires in COVID-19. Germline V lookup: CDR1 MNHEY, CDR2 SVGAGI. V gave up 8 bases and J gave up 8 bases; unmatched junction bases: 15. CDR3 length: 15 residues. TCRdb's copy holds only in-frame clones and misses some; the assay was immunoSEQ multiplex PCR. This table holds roughly 200,000 clones, 88% found once. Sequences were obtained from peripheral blood. V is TRBV6-5 and J is TRBJ1-2, with 9 bases matching TRBD1. The origin of this receptor is a man aged 70 or older with acute or convalescent COVID-19. Here the CDR3 reads CASLSSGQGVLGYTF. The CDR3 DNA is TGTGCCAGCCTCTCCTCGGGACAGGGAGTGCTCGGCTACACCTTC.